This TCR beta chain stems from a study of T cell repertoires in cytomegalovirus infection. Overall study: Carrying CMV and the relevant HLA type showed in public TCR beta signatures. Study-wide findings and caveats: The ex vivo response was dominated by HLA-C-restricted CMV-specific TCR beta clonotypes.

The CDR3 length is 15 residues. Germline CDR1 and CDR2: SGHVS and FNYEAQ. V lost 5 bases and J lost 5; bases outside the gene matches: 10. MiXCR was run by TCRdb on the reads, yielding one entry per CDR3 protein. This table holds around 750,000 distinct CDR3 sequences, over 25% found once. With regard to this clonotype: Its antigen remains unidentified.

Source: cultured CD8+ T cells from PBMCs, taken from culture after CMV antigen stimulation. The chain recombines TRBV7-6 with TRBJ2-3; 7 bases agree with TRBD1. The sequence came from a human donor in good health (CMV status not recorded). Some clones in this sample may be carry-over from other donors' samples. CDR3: CASSGAGTEIDTQYF. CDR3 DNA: TGTGCCAGCAGCGGAGCCGGGACAGAGATAGATACGCAGTATTTT.